The sequence of this T cell receptor beta chain was determined in a study of T cell responses to AZD1222 COVID-19 vaccine. Turning to this clone: Antigen: not known.

Generated by immunoSEQ multiplex PCR, the TCRdb table keeps only in-frame clones and is missing some. The data show about 94,000 clones, 85% seen once. With 6 bases clipped from V and 10 bases from J, the junction kept 13 bases outside the gene matches. Germline V gene data show CDR1 as MRHNA and CDR2 as SNTAGT. CDR3 length: 14 amino acids. Findings and caveats of the study: Donors, mostly white British, included more females; clonal diversity was possibly underestimated.

This TCR was recovered from an adult who received the AZD1222 COVID-19 vaccine. This sequence joins TRBV6-4 and TRBJ1-1; 8 positions agree with TRBD1. The sample was peripheral blood, taken 28 days after the second AZD1222 dose. The DNA for the CDR3 is TGTGCCAGCAGCCCCCGCGTTGGACAGGGACTAGCTTTCTTT. Its protein product is CASSPRVGQGLAFF.